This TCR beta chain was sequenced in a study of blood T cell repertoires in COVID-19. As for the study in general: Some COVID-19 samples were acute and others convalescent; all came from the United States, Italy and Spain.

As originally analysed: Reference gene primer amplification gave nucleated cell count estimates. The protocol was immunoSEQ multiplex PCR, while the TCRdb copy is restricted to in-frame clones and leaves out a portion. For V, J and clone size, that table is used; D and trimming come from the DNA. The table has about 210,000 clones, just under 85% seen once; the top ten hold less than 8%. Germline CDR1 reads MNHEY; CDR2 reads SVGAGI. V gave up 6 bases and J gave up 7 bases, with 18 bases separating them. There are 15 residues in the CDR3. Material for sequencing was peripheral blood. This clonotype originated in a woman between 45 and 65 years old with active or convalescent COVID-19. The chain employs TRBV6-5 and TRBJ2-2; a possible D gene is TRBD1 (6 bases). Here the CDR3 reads CASSPYQGNDGELFF. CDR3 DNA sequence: TGTGCCAGCAGCCCATACCAGGGGAACGACGGGGAGCTGTTTTTT.